This T cell receptor beta chain was sequenced for a study of cytomegalovirus exposure and HLA in healthy donors. On this clone itself: Its antigen is unidentified.

Looked up from germline, CDR1 is MNHNS and CDR2 is SASEGT. V was shortened by 5 bases and J by 5 bases, with 10 bases between the two germline ends. This CDR3 has 13 residues. Study findings and constraints: V- and J-gene trimming of TCR beta was linked (in a later analysis) to a missense DCLRE1C variant. Reportedly, HLA-A and HLA-B alleles of most subjects were accurately predicted from TCR beta. Prior analysis indicated that the majority of TCR beta V segments exhibited productivity approximately 87% or approximately 30% of the time.

The study ran its PCR with 60 Vbeta and 13 Jbeta primers. Sequencing used immunoSEQ multiplex PCR; TCRdb keeps in-frame clones, though not all of them. In all, the sample yields roughly 73,000 clones. The clonotype comes from a female donor in good health and CMV-seropositive. This chain links TRBV6-1 with TRBJ1-5, with no clear D. The material sequenced was PBMCs. CDR3 sequence reads: CASSPDFYQPQHF. The DNA for the CDR3 is TGTGCCAGCAGTCCGGACTTCTATCAGCCCCAGCATTTT.